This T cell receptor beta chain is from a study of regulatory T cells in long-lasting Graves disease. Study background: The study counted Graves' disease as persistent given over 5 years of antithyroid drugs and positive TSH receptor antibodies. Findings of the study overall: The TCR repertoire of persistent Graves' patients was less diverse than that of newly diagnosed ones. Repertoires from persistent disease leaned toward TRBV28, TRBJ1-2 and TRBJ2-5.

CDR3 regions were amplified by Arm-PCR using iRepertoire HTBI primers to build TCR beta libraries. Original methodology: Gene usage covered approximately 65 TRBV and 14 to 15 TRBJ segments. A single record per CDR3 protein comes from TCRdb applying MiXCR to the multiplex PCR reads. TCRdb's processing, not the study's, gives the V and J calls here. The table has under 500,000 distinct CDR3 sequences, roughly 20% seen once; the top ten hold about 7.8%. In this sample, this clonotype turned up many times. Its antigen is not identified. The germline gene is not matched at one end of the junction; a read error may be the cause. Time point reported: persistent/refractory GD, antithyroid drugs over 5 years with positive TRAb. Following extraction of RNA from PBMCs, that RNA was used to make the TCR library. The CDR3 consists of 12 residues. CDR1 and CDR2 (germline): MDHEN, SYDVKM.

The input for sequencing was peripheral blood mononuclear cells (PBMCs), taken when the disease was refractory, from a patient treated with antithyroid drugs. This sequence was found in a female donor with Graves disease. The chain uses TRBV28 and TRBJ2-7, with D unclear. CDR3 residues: CVVADRSYEQYF. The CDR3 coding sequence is TGCGTCGTAGCCGACCGATCCTACGAGCAGTACTTC.